The clone carrying this T cell receptor (beta chain) was seen at least ten times. Its antigen remains unidentified. This entry comes from a study of CD8 T cells in ankylosing spondylitis. V gave up 1 base and J gave up 2 bases, with 12 bases separating them. This CDR3 spans 15 amino acids. CDR1 SGHNT and CDR2 YENEEA come from the germline V gene. MiXCR, run by TCRdb on the 5' RACE reads, gives a single entry per CDR3 protein. The repertoire consists of about 220,000 distinct CDR3 sequences, with around 6.6% occurring once and the leading ten covering about 14%. Study outcomes and limitations: Reactive arthritis synovial fluid and blood were previously reported to contain some motif variants. Characteristic, it appeared, of ankylosing spondylitis blood was a TCR beta motif of several highly homologous variants.

The receptor was isolated from a male donor with ankylosing spondylitis. The rearrangement uses TRBV11-3 and TRBJ2-7; weak D call: TRBD2 (6 bases). The sample taken for sequencing was blood, either unsorted or a sorted T cell fraction (not recorded which). The CDR3 protein is CASSLGAGRTYEQYF. DNA of the CDR3: TGTGCCAGCAGCTTAGGAGCAGGGAGGACCTACGAGCAGTACTTC. Complete variable domain (other parts from reference TRBV11-3 and TRBJ2-7): EAGVVQSPRYKIIEKKQPVAFWCNPISGHNTLYWYLQNLGQGPELLIRYENEEAVDDSQLPKDRFSAERLKGVDSTLKIQPAELGDSAVYLCASSLGAGRTYEQYFGPGTRLTVT.